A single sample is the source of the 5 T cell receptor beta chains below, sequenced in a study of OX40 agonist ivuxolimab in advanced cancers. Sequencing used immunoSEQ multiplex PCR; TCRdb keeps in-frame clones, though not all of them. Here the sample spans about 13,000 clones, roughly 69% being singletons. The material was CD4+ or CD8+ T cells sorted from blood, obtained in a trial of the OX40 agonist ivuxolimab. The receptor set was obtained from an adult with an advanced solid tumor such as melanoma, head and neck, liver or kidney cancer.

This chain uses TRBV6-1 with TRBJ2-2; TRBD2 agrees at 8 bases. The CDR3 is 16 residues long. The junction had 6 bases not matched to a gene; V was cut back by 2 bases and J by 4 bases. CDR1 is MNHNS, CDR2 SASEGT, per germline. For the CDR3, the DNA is TGTGCCAGCAGTGAATTGGGGACTAGGGGCACCGGGGAGCTGTTTTTT. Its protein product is CASSELGTRGTGELFF.

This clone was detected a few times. The CDR3 DNA reads TGTGCCAGTCGTGTCGGCATGAACACTGAAGCTTTCTTT. Protein product: CASRVGMNTEAFF. The J gene is TRBJ1-1, the V gene TRBV28; D is ambiguous. The V and J ends lost 9 bases and 0 bases respectively, with 11 bases between them. CDR3 size: 13 residues. Germline CDR1 is MDHEN and CDR2 is SYDVKM. Based on the CDR3 plus reference TRBV28 and TRBJ1-1, the full variable domain is DVKVTQSSRYLVKRTGEKVFLECVQDMDHENMFWYRQDPGLGLRLIYFSYDVKMKEKGDIPEGYSVSREKKERFSLILESASTNQTSMYLCASRVGMNTEAFFGQGTRLTVV.

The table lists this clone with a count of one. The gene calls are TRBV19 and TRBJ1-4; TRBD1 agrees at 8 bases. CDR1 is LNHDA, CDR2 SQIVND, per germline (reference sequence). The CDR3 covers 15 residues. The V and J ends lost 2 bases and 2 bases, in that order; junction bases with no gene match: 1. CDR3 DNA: TGTGCCAGTAGTATACAGGGGGCCACTAATGAAAAACTGTTTTTT. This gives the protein CASSIQGATNEKLFF. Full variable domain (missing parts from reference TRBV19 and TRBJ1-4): DGGITQSPKYLFRKEGQNVTLSCEQNLNHDAMYWYRQDPGQGLRLIYYSQIVNDFQKGDIAEGYSVSREKKESFPLTVTSAQKNPTAFYLCASSIQGATNEKLFFGSGTQLSVL.

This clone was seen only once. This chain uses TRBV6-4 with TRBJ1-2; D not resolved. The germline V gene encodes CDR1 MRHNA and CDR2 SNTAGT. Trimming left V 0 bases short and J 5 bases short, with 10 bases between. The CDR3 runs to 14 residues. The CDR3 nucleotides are TGTGCCAGCAGTGACTCTGGCGGTTTATATGGCTACACCTTC. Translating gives CASSDSGGLYGYTF.

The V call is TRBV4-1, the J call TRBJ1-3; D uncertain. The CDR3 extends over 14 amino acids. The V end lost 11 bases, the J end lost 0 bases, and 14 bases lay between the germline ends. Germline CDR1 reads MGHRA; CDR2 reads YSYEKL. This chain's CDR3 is CAAGPVHSGNTIYF. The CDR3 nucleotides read TGCGCCGCTGGGCCCGTCCACTCTGGAAACACCATATATTTT.